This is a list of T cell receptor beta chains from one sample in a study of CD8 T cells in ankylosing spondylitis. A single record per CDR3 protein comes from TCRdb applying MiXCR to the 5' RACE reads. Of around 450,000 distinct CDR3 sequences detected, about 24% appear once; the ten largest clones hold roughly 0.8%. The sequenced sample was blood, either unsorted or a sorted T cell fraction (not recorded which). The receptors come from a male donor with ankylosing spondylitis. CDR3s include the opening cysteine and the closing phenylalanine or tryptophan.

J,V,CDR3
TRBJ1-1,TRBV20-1,CSGAWGRNTEAFF
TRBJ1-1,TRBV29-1,CSVNTGLAEAFF
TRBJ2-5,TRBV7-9,CASSQGLAGETQYF
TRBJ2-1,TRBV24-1,CATSQTSMGEQFF
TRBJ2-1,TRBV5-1,CASSQRTGSSYNEQFF
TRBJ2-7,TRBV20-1,CSARDSGTASYEQYF
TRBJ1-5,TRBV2,CASSGVSGGHQPQHF
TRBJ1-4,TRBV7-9,CASSLSGNGEKLFF
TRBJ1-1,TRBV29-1,CSVVGWNTEAFF
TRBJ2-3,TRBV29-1,CSVRSGSRTDTQYF
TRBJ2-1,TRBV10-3,CAITESGLANNEQFF
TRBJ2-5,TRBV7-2,CASSLMGKYQETQYF
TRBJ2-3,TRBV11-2,CASSFGQGADTQYF
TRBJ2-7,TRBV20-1,CSATEVGQGSNEQYF
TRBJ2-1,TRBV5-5,CASSRLAGGGEQFF
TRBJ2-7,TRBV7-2,CASSSGSVYEQYF
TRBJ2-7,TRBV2,CASSDRYEQYF
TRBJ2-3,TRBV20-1,CSAALAGGGFGTDTQYF
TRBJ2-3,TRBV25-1,CASSESSGYTDTQYF
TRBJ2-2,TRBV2,CASRPADRRNTGELFF
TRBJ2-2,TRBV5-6,CASSLSVFFGAGELFF
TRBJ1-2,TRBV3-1,CASSQGGQGNDYGYTF
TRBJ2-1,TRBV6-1,CAVGASGTLPPNEQFF
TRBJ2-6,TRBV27,CASSERQGAHSGANVLTF
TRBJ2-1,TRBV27,CASSMTSGRRDEQFF
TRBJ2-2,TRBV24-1,CATRGLSNTGELFF
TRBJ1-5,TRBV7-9,CASSSGQGELQPQHF
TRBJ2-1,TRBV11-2,CASSFRDSPMVARNEQFF
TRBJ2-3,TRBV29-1,CSGEGTDTQYF
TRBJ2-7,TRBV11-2,CASSFLREAEQYF
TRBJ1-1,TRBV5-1,CASSRGTTNTEAFF
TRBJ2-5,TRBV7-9,CASSSWGSGVQETQYF
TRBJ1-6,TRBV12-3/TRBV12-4,CASRIGGVRSYNSPLHF
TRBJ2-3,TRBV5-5,CASSALAGDTDTQYF
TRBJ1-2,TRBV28,CASSFVRVKGYTF
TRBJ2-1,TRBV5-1,CASNRLAGDSYNEQFF
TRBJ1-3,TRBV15,CATSGTGNTIYF
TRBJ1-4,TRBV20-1,CSASLSYATNEKLFF
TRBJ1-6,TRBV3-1,CASTLGWNSPLHF
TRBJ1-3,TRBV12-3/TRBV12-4,CASNSRTASGNTIYF
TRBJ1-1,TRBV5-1,CASSLIRTGALNTEAFF
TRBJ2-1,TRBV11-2,CASSLELAEVNEQFF
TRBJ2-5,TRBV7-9,CASSSGTSASETQYF
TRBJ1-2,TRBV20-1,CSARDRGRSYTF
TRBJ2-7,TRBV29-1,CSVVEGVTYEQYF
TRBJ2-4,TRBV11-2,CASSFNSGQVQGIQYF
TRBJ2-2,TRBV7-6,CASSLAAAPGELFF
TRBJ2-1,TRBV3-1,CASSSRDYHAYNEQFF
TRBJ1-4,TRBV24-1,CATSDSSLGGIGEKLFF
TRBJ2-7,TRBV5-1,CASFPQVGDRGVEQYF
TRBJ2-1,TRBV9,CASSSSRGTGRVNEQFF
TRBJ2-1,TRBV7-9,CASSLGIDRTNEQFF